Detailed here is one T cell receptor (beta chain). What it binds is unknown. The sample belongs to a study of radiotherapy plus CTLA-4 blockade in lung cancer. Study outcomes and limitations: The authors reported that early blood T cell clone dynamics, with interferon-beta, best predicted response.

This table comes from immunoSEQ multiplex PCR, and its TCRdb copy is limited to in-frame clones, with some not included. The table has 55,000 to 80,000 clones, approximately 80% seen once. Germline assignment: CDR1 SQVTM and CDR2 ANQGSEA. Trimming pared 4 bases from V and 5 bases from J, leaving 17 bases between. The CDR3 runs to 14 residues. The J gene is TRBJ2-5, the V gene TRBV29-1; a possible D gene is TRBD1 (7 bases). The specimen was peripheral blood, collected from a patient treated with radiotherapy plus ipilimumab. The receptor comes from a human donor with non-small cell lung cancer who had a complete response to radiotherapy plus ipilimumab. This chain's CDR3 is CSVVLPTGRETQYF. In nucleotides, the CDR3 is TGCAGCGTTGTACTCCCGACAGGGAGGGAGACCCAGTACTTC. The full variable domain, its missing parts supplied by reference TRBV29-1 and TRBJ2-5, is SAVISQKPSRDICQRGTSLTIQCQVDSQVTMMFWYRQQPGQSLTLIATANQGSEATYESGFVIDKFPISRPNLTFSTLTVSNMSPEDSSIYLCSVVLPTGRETQYFGPGTRLLVL.